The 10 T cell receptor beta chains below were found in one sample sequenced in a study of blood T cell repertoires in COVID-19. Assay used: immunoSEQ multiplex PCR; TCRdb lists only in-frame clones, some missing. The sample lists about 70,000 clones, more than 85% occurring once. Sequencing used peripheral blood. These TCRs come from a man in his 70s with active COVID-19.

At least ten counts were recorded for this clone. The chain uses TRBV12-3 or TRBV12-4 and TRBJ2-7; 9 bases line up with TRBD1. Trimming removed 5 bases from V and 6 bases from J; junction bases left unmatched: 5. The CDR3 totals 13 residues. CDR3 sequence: CASSGGTGREQYF. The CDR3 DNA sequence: TGTGCCAGCAGTGGAGGGACAGGGCGCGAGCAGTACTTC.

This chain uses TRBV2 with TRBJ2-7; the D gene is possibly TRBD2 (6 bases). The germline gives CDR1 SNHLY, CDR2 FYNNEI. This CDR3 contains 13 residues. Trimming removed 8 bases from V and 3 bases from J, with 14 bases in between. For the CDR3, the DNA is TGTGCCAGCGCCACGGGGACTTTCTACGAGCAGTACTTC. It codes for CASATGTFYEQYF.

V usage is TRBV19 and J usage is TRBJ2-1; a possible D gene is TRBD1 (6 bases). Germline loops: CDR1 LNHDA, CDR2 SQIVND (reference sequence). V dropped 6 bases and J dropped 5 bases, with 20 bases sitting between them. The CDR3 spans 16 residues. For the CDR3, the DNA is TGTGCCAGTAGCCCCTATAGGGGGTCTTGGGACAATGAGCAGTTCTTC. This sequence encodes CASSPYRGSWDNEQFF.

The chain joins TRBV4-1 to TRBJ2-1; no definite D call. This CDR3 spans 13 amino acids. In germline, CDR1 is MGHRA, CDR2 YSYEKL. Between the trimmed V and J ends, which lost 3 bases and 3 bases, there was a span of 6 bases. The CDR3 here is CASSHPGYNEQFF. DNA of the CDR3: TGCGCCAGCAGCCACCCAGGCTACAATGAGCAGTTCTTC.

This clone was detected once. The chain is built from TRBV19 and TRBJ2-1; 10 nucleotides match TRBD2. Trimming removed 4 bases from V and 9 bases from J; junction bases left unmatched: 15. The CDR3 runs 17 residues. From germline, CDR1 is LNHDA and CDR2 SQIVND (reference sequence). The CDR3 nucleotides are TGTGCCAGTAGTAGCCTGACCGGACTAGCGGCGAGGGGTGAGCAGTTCTTC. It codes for CASSSLTGLAARGEQFF.

The CDR3 coding sequence is TGCAGTGCTAGCGACCCAGGGGAGCAGTACTTC. Translated: CSASDPGEQYF. V gene TRBV20-1 combines with J gene TRBJ2-7, with D possibly being TRBD1 (5 bases). V was trimmed by 3 bases and J by 7 bases, leaving 10 bases between them. The length of the CDR3 is 11 residues. Germline V lookup: CDR1 DFQATT, CDR2 SNEGSKA (reference sequence).

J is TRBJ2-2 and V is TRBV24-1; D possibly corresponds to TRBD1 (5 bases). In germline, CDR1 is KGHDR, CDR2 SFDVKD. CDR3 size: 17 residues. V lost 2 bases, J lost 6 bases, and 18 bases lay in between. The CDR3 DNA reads TGTGCCACCAGTGATTCAGGGTCCCCCCGGTTTGCCGGGGAGCTGTTTTTT. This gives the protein CATSDSGSPRFAGELFF.

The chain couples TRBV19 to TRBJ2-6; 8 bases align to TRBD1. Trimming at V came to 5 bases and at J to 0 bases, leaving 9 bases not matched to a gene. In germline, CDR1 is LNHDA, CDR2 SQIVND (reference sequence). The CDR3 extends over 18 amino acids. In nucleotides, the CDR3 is TGTGCCAGTAGTGCACCGGGACAGGCGTCCTCTGGGGCCAACGTCCTGACTTTC. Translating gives CASSAPGQASSGANVLTF.

CDR3 nucleotides: TGTGCCAGCAGAAAACAGGGGGGGTCCAATCAGCCCCAGCATTTT. Its protein is CASRKQGGSNQPQHF. V and J are TRBV28 and TRBJ1-5; 8 bases fit TRBD1. The CDR3 is 15 residues long. The V and J ends lost 6 bases and 3 bases, in that order; junction bases with no gene match: 7. CDR1 MDHEN and CDR2 SYDVKM come from the germline V gene.

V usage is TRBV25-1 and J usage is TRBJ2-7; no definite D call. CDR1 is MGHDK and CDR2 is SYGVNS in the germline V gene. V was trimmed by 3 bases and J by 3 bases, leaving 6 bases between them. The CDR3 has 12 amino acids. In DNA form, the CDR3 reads TGTGCCAGCAGTGATCAGGTCTACGAGCAGTACTTC. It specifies CASSDQVYEQYF.